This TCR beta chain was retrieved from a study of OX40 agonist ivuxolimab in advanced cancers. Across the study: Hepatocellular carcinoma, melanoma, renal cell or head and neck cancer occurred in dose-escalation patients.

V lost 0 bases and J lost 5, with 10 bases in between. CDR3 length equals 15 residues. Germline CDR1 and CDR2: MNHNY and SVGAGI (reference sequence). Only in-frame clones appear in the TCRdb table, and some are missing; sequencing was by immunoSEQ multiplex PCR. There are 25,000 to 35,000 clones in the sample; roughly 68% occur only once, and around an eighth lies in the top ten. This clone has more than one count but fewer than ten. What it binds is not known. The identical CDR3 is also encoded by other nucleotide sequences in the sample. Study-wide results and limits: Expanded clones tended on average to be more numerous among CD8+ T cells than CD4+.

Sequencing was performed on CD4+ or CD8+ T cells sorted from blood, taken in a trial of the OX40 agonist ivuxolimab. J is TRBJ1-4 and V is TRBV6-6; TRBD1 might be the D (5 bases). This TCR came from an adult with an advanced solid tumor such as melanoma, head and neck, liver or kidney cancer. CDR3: CASSYSGQGNEKLFF. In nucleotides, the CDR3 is TGTGCCAGCAGTTACTCGGGCCAGGGAAATGAAAAACTGTTTTTT.